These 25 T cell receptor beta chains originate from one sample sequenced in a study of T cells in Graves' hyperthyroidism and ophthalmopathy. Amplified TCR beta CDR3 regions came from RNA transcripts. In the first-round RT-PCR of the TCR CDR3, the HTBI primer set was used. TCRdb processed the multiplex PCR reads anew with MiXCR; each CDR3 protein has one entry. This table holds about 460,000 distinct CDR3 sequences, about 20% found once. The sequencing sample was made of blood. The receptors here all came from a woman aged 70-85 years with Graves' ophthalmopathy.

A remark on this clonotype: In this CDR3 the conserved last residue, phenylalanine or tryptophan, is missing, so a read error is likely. CDR3 sequence (DNA): TGTGCCAGTAGTACTAAGACAGGGGGAAGCAATCAGCCCCAGCATCTT. This codes for CASSTKTGGSNQPQHL. This rearrangement joins TRBV19 to TRBJ1-5; 9 bases line up with TRBD1. The germline CDR1 and CDR2 sequences are LNHDA and SQIVND (reference sequence). With 4 bases clipped from V and 1 base from J, the junction kept 5 bases outside the gene matches. This CDR3 is built from 16 residues.

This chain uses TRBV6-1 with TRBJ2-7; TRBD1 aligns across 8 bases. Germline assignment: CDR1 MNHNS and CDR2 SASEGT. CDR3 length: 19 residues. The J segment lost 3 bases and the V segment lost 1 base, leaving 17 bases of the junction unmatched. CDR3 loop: CASSEVGWGQGALLYEQYF. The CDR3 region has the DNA TGTGCCAGCAGTGAAGTCGGCTGGGGGCAGGGGGCTCTCCTCTACGAGCAGTACTTC.

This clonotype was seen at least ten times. The CDR3 region has the DNA TGTGCCATCAGTGAGTCGAGCGGGAGCCACAATGAGCAGTTCTTC. Its translation is CAISESSGSHNEQFF. This chain connects TRBV10-3 to TRBJ2-1; 8 positions agree with TRBD2. The CDR3 covers 15 residues. Germline V gene data show CDR1 as ENHRY and CDR2 as SYGVKD. The V segment lost 0 bases and the J segment 5 bases; nucleotides outside the gene matches: 3.

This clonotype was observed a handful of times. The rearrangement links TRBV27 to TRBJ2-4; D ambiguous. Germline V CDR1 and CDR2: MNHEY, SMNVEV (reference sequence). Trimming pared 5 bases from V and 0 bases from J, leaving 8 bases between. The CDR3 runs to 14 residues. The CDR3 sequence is CASSLTSAKNIQYF. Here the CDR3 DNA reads TGTGCCAGCAGTCTTACATCAGCCAAAAACATTCAGTACTTC.

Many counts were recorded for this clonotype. CDR3 in DNA: TGTGCCAGCAGTCTAACTAGCCCCCAAGAGACCCAGTACTTC. This sequence encodes CASSLTSPQETQYF. This rearrangement joins TRBV12-3 or TRBV12-4 to TRBJ2-5; possibly TRBD2 for D (6 bases). V shed 5 bases and J shed 1 base, with 11 bases lying between them. The CDR3 totals 14 residues.

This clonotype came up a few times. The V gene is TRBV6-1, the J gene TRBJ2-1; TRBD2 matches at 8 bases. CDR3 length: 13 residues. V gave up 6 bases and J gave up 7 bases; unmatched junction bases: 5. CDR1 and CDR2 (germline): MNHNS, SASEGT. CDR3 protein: CASSATSVNEQFF. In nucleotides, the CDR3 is TGTGCCAGCAGCGCGACTAGCGTTAATGAGCAGTTCTTC.

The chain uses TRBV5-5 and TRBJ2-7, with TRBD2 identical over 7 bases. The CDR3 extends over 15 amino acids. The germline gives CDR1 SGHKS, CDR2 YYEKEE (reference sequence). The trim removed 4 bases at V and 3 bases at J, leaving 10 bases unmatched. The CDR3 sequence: CASSHGLVADYEQYF. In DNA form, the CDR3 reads TGTGCCAGCAGCCACGGACTAGTGGCGGACTACGAGCAGTACTTC.

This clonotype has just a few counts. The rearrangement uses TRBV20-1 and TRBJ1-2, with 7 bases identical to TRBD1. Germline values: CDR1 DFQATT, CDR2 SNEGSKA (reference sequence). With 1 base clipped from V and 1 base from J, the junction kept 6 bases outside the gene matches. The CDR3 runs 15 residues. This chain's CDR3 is CSARVTGDSNYGYTF. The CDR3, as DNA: TGCAGTGCTAGAGTTACAGGGGATAGTAACTATGGCTACACCTTC.

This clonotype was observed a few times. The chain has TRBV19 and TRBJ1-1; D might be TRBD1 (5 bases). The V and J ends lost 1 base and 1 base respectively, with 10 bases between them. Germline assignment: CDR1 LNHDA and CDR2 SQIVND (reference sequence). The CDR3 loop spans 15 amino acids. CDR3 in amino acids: CASSIGPGQNTEAFF. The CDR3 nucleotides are TGTGCCAGTAGTATAGGGCCAGGGCAGAACACTGAAGCTTTCTTT. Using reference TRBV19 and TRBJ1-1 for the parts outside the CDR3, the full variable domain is DGGITQSPKYLFRKEGQNVTLSCEQNLNHDAMYWYRQDPGQGLRLIYYSQIVNDFQKGDIAEGYSVSREKKESFPLTVTSAQKNPTAFYLCASSIGPGQNTEAFFGQGTRLTVV.

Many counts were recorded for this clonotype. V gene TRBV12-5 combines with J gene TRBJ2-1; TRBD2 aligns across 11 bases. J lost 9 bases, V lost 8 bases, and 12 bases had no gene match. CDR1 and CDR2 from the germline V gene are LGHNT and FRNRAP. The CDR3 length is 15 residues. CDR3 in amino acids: CASPRPGLAVSEQFF. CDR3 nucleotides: TGTGCTAGTCCTCGGCCGGGACTAGCGGTTAGTGAGCAGTTCTTC. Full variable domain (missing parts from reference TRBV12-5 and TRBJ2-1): DARVTQTPRHKVTEMGQEVTMRCQPILGHNTVFWYRQTMMQGLELLAYFRNRAPLDDSGMPKDRFSAEMPDATLATLKIQPSEPRDSAVYFCASPRPGLAVSEQFFGPGTRLTVL.

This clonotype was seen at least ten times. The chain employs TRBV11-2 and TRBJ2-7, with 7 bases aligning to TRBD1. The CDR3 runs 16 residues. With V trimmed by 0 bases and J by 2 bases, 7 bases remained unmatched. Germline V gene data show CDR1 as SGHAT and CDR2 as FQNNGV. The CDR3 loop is CASSLDAGTVTYEQYF. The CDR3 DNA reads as TGTGCCAGCAGCTTAGACGCCGGGACAGTAACCTACGAGCAGTACTTC.

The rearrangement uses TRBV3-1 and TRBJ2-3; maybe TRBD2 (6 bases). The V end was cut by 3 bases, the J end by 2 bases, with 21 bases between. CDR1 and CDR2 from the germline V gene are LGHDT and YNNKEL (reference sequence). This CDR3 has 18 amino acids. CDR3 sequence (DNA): TGTGCCAGCAGCCAGTCGTCCCCCTGGGCGGGGAACACAGATACGCAGTATTTT. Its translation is CASSQSSPWAGNTDTQYF.

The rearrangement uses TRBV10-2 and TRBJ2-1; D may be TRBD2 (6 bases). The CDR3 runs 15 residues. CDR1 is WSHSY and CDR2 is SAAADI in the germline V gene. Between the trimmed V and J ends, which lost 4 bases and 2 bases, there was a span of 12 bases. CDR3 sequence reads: CASSVAGKTYNEQFF. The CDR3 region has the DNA TGCGCCAGCAGTGTTGCGGGAAAAACCTACAATGAGCAGTTCTTC.

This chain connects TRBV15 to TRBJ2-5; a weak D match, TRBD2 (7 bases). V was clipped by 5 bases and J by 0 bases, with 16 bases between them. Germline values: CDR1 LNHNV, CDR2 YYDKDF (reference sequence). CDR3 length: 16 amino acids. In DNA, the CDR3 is TGTGCCACCAGCGAGAAGGGGGGGGGAAACCAAGAGACCCAGTACTTC. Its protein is CATSEKGGGNQETQYF.

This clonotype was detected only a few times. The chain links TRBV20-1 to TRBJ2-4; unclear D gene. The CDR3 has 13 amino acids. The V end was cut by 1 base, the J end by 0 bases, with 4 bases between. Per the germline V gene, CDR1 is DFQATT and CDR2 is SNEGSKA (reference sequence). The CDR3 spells CSARVLAKNIQYF. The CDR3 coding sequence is TGCAGTGCTAGAGTTTTAGCCAAAAACATTCAGTACTTC.

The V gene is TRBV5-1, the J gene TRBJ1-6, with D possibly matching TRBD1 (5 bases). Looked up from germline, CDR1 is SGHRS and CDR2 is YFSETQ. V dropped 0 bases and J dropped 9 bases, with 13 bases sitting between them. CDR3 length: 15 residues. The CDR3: CASSLAEGAGSPLHF. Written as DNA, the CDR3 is TGCGCCAGCAGCTTGGCGGAAGGGGCTGGTTCACCCCTCCACTTT. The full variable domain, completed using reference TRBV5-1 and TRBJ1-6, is KAGVTQTPRYLIKTRGQQVTLSCSPISGHRSVSWYQQTPGQGLQFLFEYFSETQRNKGNFPGRFSGRQFSNSRSEMNVSTLELGDSALYLCASSLAEGAGSPLHFGNGTRLTVT.

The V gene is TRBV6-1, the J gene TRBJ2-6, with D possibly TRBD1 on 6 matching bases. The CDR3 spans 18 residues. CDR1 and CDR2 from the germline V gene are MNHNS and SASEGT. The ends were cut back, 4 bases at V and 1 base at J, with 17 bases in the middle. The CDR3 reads CASSGGRGIMSGANVLTF. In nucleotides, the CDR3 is TGTGCCAGCAGTGGGGGTAGGGGGATTATGTCTGGGGCCAACGTCCTGACTTTC.

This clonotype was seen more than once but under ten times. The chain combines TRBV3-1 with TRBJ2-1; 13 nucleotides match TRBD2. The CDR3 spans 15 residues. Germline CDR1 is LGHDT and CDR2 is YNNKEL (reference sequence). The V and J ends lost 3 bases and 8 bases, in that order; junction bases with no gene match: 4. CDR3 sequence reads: CASSHRTSGSYEQFF. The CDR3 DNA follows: TGTGCCAGCAGCCATCGGACTAGCGGGAGCTATGAGCAGTTCTTC.

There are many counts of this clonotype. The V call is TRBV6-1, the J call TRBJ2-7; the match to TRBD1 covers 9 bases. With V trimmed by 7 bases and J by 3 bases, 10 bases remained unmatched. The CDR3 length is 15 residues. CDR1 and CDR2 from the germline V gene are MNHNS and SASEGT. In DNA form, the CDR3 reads TGTGCCAGCAAAAGGGACAGGGAGGTTCTCTACGAGCAGTACTTC. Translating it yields CASKRDREVLYEQYF.

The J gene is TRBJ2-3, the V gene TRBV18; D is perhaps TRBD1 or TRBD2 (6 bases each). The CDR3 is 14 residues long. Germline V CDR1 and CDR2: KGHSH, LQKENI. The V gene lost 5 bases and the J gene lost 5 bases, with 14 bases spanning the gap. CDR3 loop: CASSGSGGGDTQYF. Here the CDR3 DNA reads TGTGCCAGCTCAGGTTCCGGGGGCGGAGATACGCAGTATTTT.

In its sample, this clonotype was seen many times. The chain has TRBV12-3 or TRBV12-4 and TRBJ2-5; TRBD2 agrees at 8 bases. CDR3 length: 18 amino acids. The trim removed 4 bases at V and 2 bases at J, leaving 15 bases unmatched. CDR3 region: CASSSRRASGHIQETQYF. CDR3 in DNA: TGTGCCAGCAGTTCGCGCCGGGCTAGCGGGCATATACAAGAGACCCAGTACTTC.

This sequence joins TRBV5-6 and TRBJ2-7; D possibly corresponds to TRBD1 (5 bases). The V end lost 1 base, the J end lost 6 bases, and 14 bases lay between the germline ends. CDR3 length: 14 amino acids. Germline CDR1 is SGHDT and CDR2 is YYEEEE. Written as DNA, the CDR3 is TGTGCCAGCAGCTTGTTGTACCAGGGATCCGAGCAGTACTTC. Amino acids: CASSLLYQGSEQYF. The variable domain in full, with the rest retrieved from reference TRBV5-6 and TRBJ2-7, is DAGVTQSPTHLIKTRGQQVTLRCSPKSGHDTVSWYQQALGQGPQFIFQYYEEEERQRGNFPDRFSGHQFPNYSSELNVNALLLGDSALYLCASSLLYQGSEQYFGPGTRLTVT.

The DNA for the CDR3 is TGTGCCAGCAGCCAATTACTCGTAAAGGGTAATGAGCAGTTCTTC. This sequence encodes CASSQLLVKGNEQFF. The gene calls are TRBV3-1 and TRBJ2-1; D gene unclear. Germline V gene lookup returns CDR1 LGHDT and CDR2 YNNKEL (reference sequence). With 2 bases removed from V and 7 bases from J, the gap between germline ends came to 15 bases. The CDR3 extends over 15 amino acids.

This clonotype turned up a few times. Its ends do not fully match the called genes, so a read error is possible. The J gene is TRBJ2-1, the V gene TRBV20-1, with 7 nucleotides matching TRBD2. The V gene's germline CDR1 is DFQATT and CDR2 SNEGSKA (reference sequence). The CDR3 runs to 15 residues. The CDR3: CSARESGATYNEQFF. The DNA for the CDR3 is TGCAGTGCTCGAGAGAGCGGGGCGACCTACAATGAGCAGTTCTTC.

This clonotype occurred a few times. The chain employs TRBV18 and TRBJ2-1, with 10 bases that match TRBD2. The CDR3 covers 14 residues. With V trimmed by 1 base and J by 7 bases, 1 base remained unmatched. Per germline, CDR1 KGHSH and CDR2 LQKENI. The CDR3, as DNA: TGTGCCAGCTCACCACAACTAGCGGGGAATGAGCAGTTCTTC. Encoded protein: CASSPQLAGNEQFF. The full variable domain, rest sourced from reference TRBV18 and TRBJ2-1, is NAGVMQNPRHLVRRRGQEARLRCSPMKGHSHVYWYRQLPEEGLKFMVYLQKENIIDESGMPKERFSAEFPKEGPSILRIQQVVRGDSAAYFCASSPQLAGNEQFFGPGTRLTVL.